The 17 T cell receptor beta chains reported below all come from one sample, sequenced in a study of T cell responses to AZD1222 COVID-19 vaccine. The repertoire was sequenced with immunoSEQ multiplex PCR; TCRdb's copy has only in-frame clones and lacks some. The sample has roughly 120,000 clones, roughly 90% seen once. The material was peripheral blood, obtained on day 0 of AZD1222 vaccination. These receptors all stem from an adult in good health.

The V and J genes are TRBV27 and TRBJ2-7, with no clear D. V was cut by 5 bases and J by 0 bases, with 11 bases left in between. The CDR3 runs 14 residues. The V gene's germline CDR1 is MNHEY and CDR2 SMNVEV (reference sequence). The CDR3 nucleotides are TGTGCCAGCAGTATGATGGAAGCCTCCTACGAGCAGTACTTC. The encoded protein is CASSMMEASYEQYF.

The CDR3 loop reads CASKGGLNTGELFF. Here the CDR3 DNA reads TGCGCCAGCAAAGGGGGTCTGAACACCGGGGAGCTGTTTTTT. This rearrangement joins TRBV5-1 to TRBJ2-2, with a weak D call TRBD1 (6 bases). Trimming removed 6 bases at V and 1 base at J, with 10 bases between. Germline values: CDR1 SGHRS, CDR2 YFSETQ. This CDR3 comprises 14 residues.

The chain carries TRBV6-5 and TRBJ1-6; D is ambiguous. Germline lookup yields CDR1 MNHEY and CDR2 SVGAGI. The CDR3 covers 12 residues. Trimming shortened V by 7 bases and J by 7 bases, and 8 bases separated the two germline ends. The CDR3 reads CASTNGNSPLHF. DNA of the CDR3: TGTGCCAGCACCAACGGGAATTCACCCCTCCACTTT.

The J gene is TRBJ1-1, the V gene TRBV4-1, with 8 nucleotides matching TRBD1. Germline loops: CDR1 MGHRA, CDR2 YSYEKL. With V trimmed by 4 bases and J by 5 bases, 6 bases remained unmatched. The CDR3 length is 14 residues. As DNA, the CDR3 is TGCGCCAGCAGCCGCCCAGACAGGGGAACTGAAGCTTTCTTT. As protein: CASSRPDRGTEAFF.

For this clone: The same CDR3 arises from other DNA sequences in this sample as well. The V call is TRBV11-2, the J call TRBJ1-6; TRBD1 might be the D (6 bases). The CDR3 runs 13 residues. The V gene lost 3 bases and the J gene lost 8 bases, with 8 bases spanning the gap. The germline gives CDR1 SGHAT, CDR2 FQNNGV. For the CDR3, the DNA is TGTGCCAGCAGCTTGGAGGGGGATTCACCCCTCCACTTT. Protein product: CASSLEGDSPLHF. Full variable domain (outside the CDR3, taken from reference TRBV11-2 and TRBJ1-6): EAGVAQSPRYKIIEKRQSVAFWCNPISGHATLYWYQQILGQGPKLLIQFQNNGVVDDSQLPKDRFSAERLKGVDSTLKIQPAKLEDSAVYLCASSLEGDSPLHFGNGTRLTVT.

The V and J genes are TRBV27 and TRBJ2-7; 11 bases are shared with TRBD2. CDR3 length equals 15 residues. CDR1 and CDR2 from the germline V gene are MNHEY and SMNVEV (reference sequence). V trimming: 2 bases; J trimming: 6 bases; junction bases outside the gene matches: 6. In nucleotides, the CDR3 is TGTGCCAGCAGTTTAACGACTAGCGGGGAGCTCGAGCAGTACTTC. Its translation: CASSLTTSGELEQYF.

This clone was seen only once. V and J are TRBV2 and TRBJ2-7; 13 nucleotides line up with TRBD2. The V segment lost 6 bases and the J segment 1 base; nucleotides outside the gene matches: 9. The V gene's germline CDR1 is SNHLY and CDR2 FYNNEI. The CDR3 length is 17 residues. The CDR3 region has the DNA TGTGCCAGCAGGGGTAGGACTAGCGGGAGTGGGTCCTACGAGCAGTACTTC. This sequence encodes CASRGRTSGSGSYEQYF.

This rearrangement joins TRBV2 to TRBJ2-6; the D is unclear. Germline CDR1 and CDR2: SNHLY and FYNNEI. The CDR3 contains 15 residues. V was trimmed by 7 bases and J by 4 bases, leaving 14 bases between them. The CDR3 spells CASTLAVGGANVLTF. The CDR3 coding sequence is TGTGCCAGCACCCTCGCGGTGGGCGGGGCCAACGTCCTGACTTTC.

The rearrangement links TRBV7-9 to TRBJ1-1; D not certain. The V gene lost 5 bases and the J gene lost 0 bases, with 13 bases spanning the gap. Germline loops: CDR1 SEHNR, CDR2 FQNEAQ (reference sequence). The CDR3 sequence is 15 residues long. The CDR3 nucleotides are TGTGCCAGCAGCGAACGAAACCGCATGAACACTGAAGCTTTCTTT. This codes for CASSERNRMNTEAFF.

This chain joins TRBV5-1 and TRBJ2-7; 11 nucleotides match TRBD2. Germline V CDR1 and CDR2: SGHRS, YFSETQ. V shed 4 bases, J shed 7 bases, and the junction held 7 bases outside the gene matches. This CDR3 contains 14 residues. CDR3 residues: CASSRELAGDEQYF. Here the CDR3 DNA reads TGCGCCAGCAGCCGCGAACTAGCGGGAGATGAGCAGTACTTC.

The gene calls are TRBV21-1 and TRBJ2-7; the table's D call, TRBD1, was not checked against the DNA. TRBV21-1 constitutes a pseudogene. The CDR3 loop spans 12 amino acids. The CDR3 protein is CASTRTAYEQYF. The CDR3 DNA reads as TGTGCCAGCACCAGGACAGCCTACGAGCAGTACTTC.

The chain recombines TRBV7-3 with TRBJ1-2; possibly TRBD1 for D (5 bases). V dropped 0 bases and J dropped 8 bases, with 16 bases sitting between them. Per germline, CDR1 SGHTA and CDR2 FQGTGA. The CDR3 is 15 residues long. The CDR3 region is CASSLTSPRDLGYTF. As DNA, the CDR3 is TGTGCCAGCAGCTTAACTTCCCCGAGGGACTTGGGCTACACCTTC.

The V and J genes are TRBV9 and TRBJ2-2; 9 nucleotides line up with TRBD1. From germline, CDR1 is SGDLS and CDR2 YYNGEE. The CDR3 has 17 amino acids. V lost 3 bases to trimming and J lost 1 base; unmatched junction nucleotides: 7. The CDR3 nucleotides are TGTGCCAGCAGCGCCCGGGGACAGGGAAAGAACACCGGGGAGCTGTTTTTT. Protein sequence: CASSARGQGKNTGELFF.

The chain employs TRBV7-2 and TRBJ1-2; D is uncertain. In germline, CDR1 is SGHTA, CDR2 FQGNSA. CDR3 length: 14 residues. V was clipped by 3 bases and J by 8 bases, with 16 bases between them. The CDR3 is CASSFGAVARGYTF. CDR3 in DNA: TGTGCCAGCAGCTTCGGCGCGGTGGCGCGAGGCTACACCTTC.

The chain joins TRBV18 to TRBJ2-1; D is unclear. The V gene lost 3 bases and the J gene lost 6 bases, with 9 bases spanning the gap. CDR1 and CDR2 (germline): KGHSH, LQKENI. The CDR3 runs 13 residues. As DNA, the CDR3 is TGTGCCAGCTCACCTAACACGGGCAATGAGCAGTTCTTC. This encodes CASSPNTGNEQFF.

The chain joins TRBV7-9 to TRBJ2-3; a possible D gene is TRBD2 (6 bases). The V end lost 0 bases, the J end lost 2 bases, and 9 bases lay between the germline ends. CDR3 length: 15 residues. Germline V gene data show CDR1 as SEHNR and CDR2 as FQNEAQ (reference sequence). As DNA, the CDR3 is TGTGCCAGCAGCTTAGCGGGGGGATTCACAGATACGCAGTATTTT. This codes for CASSLAGGFTDTQYF.

V usage is TRBV28 and J usage is TRBJ1-2; TRBD1 aligns across 7 bases. This CDR3 spans 13 amino acids. Per the germline V gene, CDR1 is MDHEN and CDR2 is SYDVKM. V lost 6 bases and J lost 5; bases outside the gene matches: 6. DNA of the CDR3: TGTGCCAGCAGGGGGGACAGAGCTTATGGCTACACCTTC. This translates into CASRGDRAYGYTF.